This entry lists 12 T cell receptor beta chains sequenced from one sample in a study of cytotoxic CD8 clonotypes in ibrutinib-treated CLL. Using immunoSEQ multiplex PCR, the repertoire was profiled, and TCRdb retains in-frame clones only, with some absent. The table lists 150,000 to 200,000 clones, roughly 84% of them singletons. The material was PBMCs, obtained at disease progression, from a patient treated with ibrutinib. All receptors derive from a human donor with chronic lymphocytic leukemia.

The chain carries TRBV4-3 and TRBJ2-7; 9 bases agree with TRBD2. Germline-derived CDR1 and CDR2 are LGHNA and YSLEER. The CDR3 consists of 15 residues. The J segment lost 3 bases and the V segment lost 3 bases, leaving 6 bases of the junction unmatched. CDR3 DNA: TGCGCCAGCAGCCAGATGCGACTAGCGGACTACGAGCAGTACTTC. Protein product: CASSQMRLADYEQYF.

The chain employs TRBV19 and TRBJ1-2, with 8 bases lining up with TRBD1. The CDR3 totals 15 residues. Germline CDR1 is LNHDA and CDR2 is SQIVND (reference sequence). Trimming took 3 bases from V and 5 from J; bases not matched to a gene: 8. The CDR3 DNA reads TGTGCCAGTAGTATCCCAGGGGGCGGACCATATGGCTACACCTTC. This sequence encodes CASSIPGGGPYGYTF.

This sequence joins TRBV28 and TRBJ1-1, with TRBD1 matching over 7 bases. The ends lost 6 bases at V and 4 bases at J; junction bases unmatched: 8. Germline-derived CDR1 and CDR2 are MDHEN and SYDVKM. The CDR3 has 14 amino acids. The CDR3 sequence: CASRLEQGSTEAFF. CDR3 nucleotide sequence: TGTGCCAGCAGGTTGGAACAGGGGAGCACTGAAGCTTTCTTT.

This clone is a singleton in its sample. The rearrangement joins TRBV6-1 to TRBJ2-7; 8 bases are a match to TRBD2. With V trimmed by 7 bases and J by 2 bases, 1 base remained unmatched. CDR3 length: 12 residues. Per germline, CDR1 MNHNS and CDR2 SASEGT. The CDR3 sequence: CASTGGPYEQYF. In DNA, the CDR3 is TGTGCCAGCACGGGGGGGCCCTACGAGCAGTACTTC.

The chain recombines TRBV27 with TRBJ1-5; D is unresolved. This CDR3 comprises 12 residues. Germline-derived CDR1 and CDR2 are MNHEY and SMNVEV (reference sequence). Trimming removed 5 bases at V and 7 bases at J, with 9 bases between. The CDR3 DNA reads TGTGCCAGCAGTGTTACTTGGCAGCCCCAGCATTTT. Translation: CASSVTWQPQHF.

This chain connects TRBV18 to TRBJ1-3; TRBD1 is a possible D gene (6 bases). The CDR3 has 16 residues. Trimming stripped 2 bases from V and 1 base from J, with 12 bases between. Germline V CDR1 and CDR2: KGHSH, LQKENI. The CDR3 here is CASSPTGKSSGNTIYF. The CDR3 nucleotides are TGTGCCAGCTCACCAACAGGGAAGAGTTCTGGAAACACCATATATTTT.

The chain employs TRBV5-8 and TRBJ2-7, with a tentative D call TRBD1 (6 bases). The CDR3 is 15 residues long. The V end lost 7 bases, the J end lost 3 bases, and 20 bases lay between the germline ends. Germline V CDR1 and CDR2: SGHTS, YDEGEE. CDR3 region: CASEESPGHLYEQYF. In DNA, the CDR3 is TGTGCCAGCGAGGAGTCCCCGGGACATCTCTACGAGCAGTACTTC.

Points on this clone: Other nucleotide sequences from this sample produce the same CDR3. The chain has TRBV4-2 and TRBJ2-3; 7 positions match TRBD2. CDR1 is LGHNA and CDR2 is YNFKEQ in the germline V gene. The CDR3 contains 15 residues. The trim removed 4 bases at V and 0 bases at J, leaving 4 bases unmatched. This chain's CDR3 is CASSPGTTSTDTQYF. CDR3 nucleotide sequence: TGTGCCAGCAGCCCTGGGACTACTAGCACAGATACGCAGTATTTT.

In this sample, this clone turned up once. This chain connects TRBV5-4 to TRBJ2-7; a weak D match, TRBD1 (6 bases). Trimming pared 4 bases from V and 7 bases from J, leaving 21 bases between. The CDR3 is 15 residues long. Germline V gene sequence: CDR1 SGHNT, CDR2 YYREEE (reference sequence). The CDR3 DNA reads as TGTGCCAGCAGCCGGGATTCGACAGGACCGATGGAGCAGTACTTC. This gives the protein CASSRDSTGPMEQYF.

The chain uses TRBV21-1 and TRBJ1-5. TRBV21-1 is marked as a pseudogene. The CDR3 extends over 16 amino acids. CDR3 loop: CASSNFPGGAWQPQHF. DNA for the CDR3: TGTGCCAGCAGCAATTTCCCCGGGGGGGCCTGGCAGCCCCAGCATTTT.

The chain carries TRBV5-1 and TRBJ1-3, with 7 bases identical to TRBD1. With V trimmed by 3 bases and J by 4 bases, 10 bases remained unmatched. The CDR3 spans 16 residues. Germline V gene data show CDR1 as SGHRS and CDR2 as YFSETQ. The CDR3 DNA sequence: TGCGCCAGCAGCTGGGATTCACAGGGGAAGGGAAACACCATATATTTT. Amino acid sequence: CASSWDSQGKGNTIYF. The full variable domain, in which reference TRBV5-1 and TRBJ1-3 provide the parts outside the CDR3, is KAGVTQTPRYLIKTRGQQVTLSCSPISGHRSVSWYQQTPGQGLQFLFEYFSETQRNKGNFPGRFSGRQFSNSRSEMNVSTLELGDSALYLCASSWDSQGKGNTIYFGEGSWLTVV.

This chain uses TRBV27 with TRBJ2-7; D not certain. The CDR3 is made up of 13 amino acids. Germline V gene lookup returns CDR1 MNHEY and CDR2 SMNVEV (reference sequence). Trimming cost V 3 bases and J 2 bases, with 8 bases left between them. CDR3 DNA: TGTGCCAGCAGTTTCCGCCAGACCTACGAGCAGTACTTC. It is translated as CASSFRQTYEQYF.